This T cell receptor beta chain was documented in a study of T cell responses to AZD1222 COVID-19 vaccine. Sequenced by immunoSEQ multiplex PCR; TCRdb stores in-frame clones only, minus some. This sample has some 100,000 clones; about 90% occur once, and the top ten carry around 4.4%. The sequence came from an adult who received the AZD1222 COVID-19 vaccine. The sample consisted of peripheral blood, taken 28 days after the second AZD1222 dose.

The CDR3 here is CASSIVGGSYEQYF. CDR3 bases: TGTGCCAGTAGTATAGTAGGCGGTTCGTACGAGCAGTACTTC. The chain links TRBV19 to TRBJ2-7; D is unclear. V shed 1 base and J shed 4 bases, with 11 bases lying between them. Germline V CDR1 and CDR2: LNHDA, SQIVND (reference sequence). CDR3 length: 14 residues. The whole variable domain, remainder taken from reference TRBV19 and TRBJ2-7, is DGGITQSPKYLFRKEGQNVTLSCEQNLNHDAMYWYRQDPGQGLRLIYYSQIVNDFQKGDIAEGYSVSREKKESFPLTVTSAQKNPTAFYLCASSIVGGSYEQYFGPGTRLTVT.